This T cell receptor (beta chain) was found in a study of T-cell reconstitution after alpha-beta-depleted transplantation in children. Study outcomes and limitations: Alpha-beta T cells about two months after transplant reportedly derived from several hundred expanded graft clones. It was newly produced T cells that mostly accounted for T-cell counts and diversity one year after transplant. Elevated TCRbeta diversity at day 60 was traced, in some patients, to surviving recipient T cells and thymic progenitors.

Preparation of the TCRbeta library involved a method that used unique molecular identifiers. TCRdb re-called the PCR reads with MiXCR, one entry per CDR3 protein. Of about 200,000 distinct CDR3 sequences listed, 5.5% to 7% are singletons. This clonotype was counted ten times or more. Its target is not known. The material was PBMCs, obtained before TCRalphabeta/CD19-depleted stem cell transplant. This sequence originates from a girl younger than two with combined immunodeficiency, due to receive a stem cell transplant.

CDR3 coding DNA: TGTGCCAGCAGTTGGGGGAGAGGATCCTACGAGCAGTACTTC. Translating it yields CASSWGRGSYEQYF. This chain connects TRBV27 to TRBJ2-7, with D perhaps TRBD1 or TRBD2 (5 bases each). V gave up 4 bases and J gave up 1 base, with 11 bases separating them. The germline CDR1 and CDR2 sequences are MNHEY and SMNVEV (reference sequence). There are 14 residues in the CDR3.